One and the same sample provided the 19 T cell receptor beta chains below, sequenced in a study of T cells in Graves' hyperthyroidism and ophthalmopathy. RNA transcripts were the template for amplifying TCR beta CDR3 regions. An initial round of RT-PCR targeting the TCR CDR3 relied on the HTBI primer set. One entry per CDR3 protein results from TCRdb running MiXCR on the multiplex PCR reads. The table records roughly 240,000 distinct CDR3 sequences, approximately 16% of them present only once. The sample comprised blood. The receptors originated from a woman under 30 with Graves' ophthalmopathy.

This chain uses TRBV11-1 with TRBJ2-3; D unclear. The CDR3 is made up of 13 amino acids. Looked up from germline, CDR1 is SGHAT and CDR2 is FQDESV (reference sequence). Trimming stripped 5 bases from V and 10 bases from J, with 16 bases between. DNA of the CDR3: TGTGCCAGCAGCCCAAGTTTAGCTCAGGCGCAGTATTTT. It encodes CASSPSLAQAQYF.

This clonotype was seen ten or more times. The rearrangement links TRBV12-3 or TRBV12-4 to TRBJ1-1, with no clear D. Trimming shortened V by 8 bases and J by 1 base, and 11 bases separated the two germline ends. This CDR3 region has 13 residues. CDR3 region: CASFGGTNTEAFF. The DNA of the CDR3 is TGTGCCAGCTTCGGAGGTACGAACACTGAAGCTTTCTTT.

This clonotype occurred many times. The V call is TRBV20-1, the J call TRBJ2-5, with 11 nucleotides matching TRBD2. The CDR3 runs 14 residues. The germline V gene encodes CDR1 DFQATT and CDR2 SNEGSKA (reference sequence). J lost 4 bases, V lost 6 bases, and 7 bases had no gene match. The CDR3 sequence is CSAVSGRALETQYF. The CDR3 DNA reads as TGCAGTGCAGTTAGCGGGAGGGCCTTAGAGACCCAGTACTTC.

The gene calls are TRBV29-1 and TRBJ1-2; TRBD1 matches at 7 bases. The CDR3 length is 11 residues. Germline lookup yields CDR1 SQVTM and CDR2 ANQGSEA. Unmatched junction bases numbered 6, after V lost 7 bases and J lost 7 bases. The CDR3 sequence: CSGQGRSGYTF. In DNA form, the CDR3 reads TGCAGCGGACAGGGTAGGAGTGGCTACACCTTC. Full variable domain (outside the CDR3, taken from reference TRBV29-1 and TRBJ1-2): SAVISQKPSRDICQRGTSLTIQCQVDSQVTMMFWYRQQPGQSLTLIATANQGSEATYESGFVIDKFPISRPNLTFSTLTVSNMSPEDSSIYLCSGQGRSGYTFGSGTRLTVV.

This clonotype has a count of ten or more. The chain employs TRBV6-1 and TRBJ2-5; 9 bases fit TRBD1. Germline assignment: CDR1 MNHNS and CDR2 SASEGT. CDR3 length equals 15 residues. Unmatched junction bases numbered 2, after V lost 2 bases and J lost 1 base. Here the CDR3 DNA reads TGTGCCAGCAGTGAACTGACAGGGGGCCAAGAGACCCAGTACTTC. This encodes CASSELTGGQETQYF.

This clonotype was recorded many times. This chain joins TRBV27 and TRBJ2-1; D remains ambiguous. The germline gives CDR1 MNHEY, CDR2 SMNVEV (reference sequence). V was shortened by 3 bases and J by 1 base, with 13 bases between the two germline ends. This CDR3 is built from 16 residues. The CDR3 bases are TGTGCCAGCAGTTTCTTTCCTGGCCAATCCTACAATGAGCAGTTCTTC. It yields the protein CASSFFPGQSYNEQFF.

Details on this clonotype: A much larger clone lies one base from this, so it may be a read error. Because the CDR3 is missing its conserved closing phenylalanine or tryptophan, this is likely a read error. The CDR3 reads CASSLEGYYGYTL. CDR3 nucleotide sequence: TGTGCCAGCAGCTTAGAGGGGTACTATGGCTACACCCTC. The gene calls are TRBV7-2 and TRBJ1-2, with D possibly matching TRBD1 (5 bases). The CDR3 spans 13 residues. Trimming cost V 1 base and J 3 bases, with 6 bases left between them. Germline CDR1 and CDR2: SGHTA and FQGNSA.

This clonotype was detected many times. The chain couples TRBV5-6 to TRBJ2-2, with D perhaps given as TRBD1 or TRBD2 (5 bases each). The CDR3 contains 16 residues. V shed 5 bases and J shed 5 bases, with 19 bases lying between them. Germline CDR1 and CDR2: SGHDT and YYEEEE. CDR3 region: CASRNRIRGWTGELFF. CDR3 bases: TGTGCCAGCAGGAACAGGATTCGGGGATGGACCGGGGAGCTGTTTTTT. The full variable domain, its missing parts supplied by reference TRBV5-6 and TRBJ2-2, is DAGVTQSPTHLIKTRGQQVTLRCSPKSGHDTVSWYQQALGQGPQFIFQYYEEEERQRGNFPDRFSGHQFPNYSSELNVNALLLGDSALYLCASRNRIRGWTGELFFGEGSRLTVL.

With respect to this clonotype: A read error is possible here, since a much larger clone lies one base away. J is TRBJ2-1 and V is TRBV5-8; maybe TRBD2 (6 bases). Germline V gives CDR1 SGHTS, CDR2 YDEGEE. V lost 2 bases and J 10 bases, leaving 19 bases between the germline ends. The CDR3 is 15 amino acids. In DNA form, the CDR3 reads TGTGCCAGCAGCTTCGGCGGGACTTCCTATGGGGAGCAGTTCTTC. Translating gives CASSFGGTSYGEQFF.

This clonotype was seen repeatedly, ten times or more. The V and J genes are TRBV12-3 or TRBV12-4 and TRBJ1-5; TRBD1 aligns across 8 bases. CDR3 size: 14 residues. Trimming removed 6 bases from V and 3 bases from J; junction bases left unmatched: 4. The CDR3 loop reads CASRRTGSNQPQHF. CDR3 DNA: TGTGCCAGCAGGCGGACAGGGTCCAATCAGCCCCAGCATTTT.

Many counts were recorded for this clonotype. The gene calls are TRBV9 and TRBJ1-2, with D possibly TRBD1 on 6 matching bases. Germline V lookup: CDR1 SGDLS, CDR2 YYNGEE. The V gene lost 0 bases and the J gene lost 7 bases, with 13 bases spanning the gap. The CDR3 runs to 14 residues. CDR3 DNA sequence: TGTGCCAGCAGCGTAGGTGACAGGACTTCTGGCTACACCTTC. This codes for CASSVGDRTSGYTF.

This clonotype was observed many times. The V gene is TRBV7-8, the J gene TRBJ2-3; D ambiguous. The CDR3 is 14 amino acids. The germline CDR1 and CDR2 sequences are SGHVS and FQNEAQ. Trimming took 5 bases from V and 2 from J, leaving 11 bases between them. In DNA form, the CDR3 reads TGTGCCAGCAGCCCCCGGGCCCCCACAGATACGCAGTATTTT. Residues: CASSPRAPTDTQYF.

This clonotype was recorded many times. This chain uses TRBV28 with TRBJ2-7; D unresolved. V was clipped by 5 bases and J by 6 bases, with 14 bases between them. The germline V gene encodes CDR1 MDHEN and CDR2 SYDVKM. The CDR3 loop spans 13 amino acids. Here the CDR3 DNA reads TGTGCCAGCAGTCCGACCCCCCTGAGCGAGCAGTACTTC. Residues: CASSPTPLSEQYF.

This clonotype came up many times. CDR3 DNA sequence: TGTGCCAGCAGCCCTTCTGGGAGGCTGAGTGAGCAGTTCTTC. Translated: CASSPSGRLSEQFF. The chain employs TRBV4-2 and TRBJ2-1; possibly TRBD2 for D (6 bases). Trimming stripped 4 bases from V and 9 bases from J, with 16 bases between. The CDR3 is 14 amino acids. Germline CDR1 reads LGHNA; CDR2 reads YNFKEQ.

This clonotype was seen many times. The gene calls are TRBV18 and TRBJ1-1; D is possibly TRBD1 (5 bases). V was cut by 3 bases and J by 2 bases, with 13 bases left in between. CDR3 length equals 15 residues. Germline loops: CDR1 KGHSH, CDR2 LQKENI. CDR3 residues: CASSPVRGGNTEAFF. The CDR3 DNA reads TGTGCCAGCTCACCCGTTCGGGGGGGTAACACTGAAGCTTTCTTT.

There are many counts of this clonotype. The chain has TRBV18 and TRBJ1-6, with D possibly TRBD1 on 6 matching bases. The CDR3 totals 15 residues. Trimming stripped 2 bases from V and 7 bases from J, with 12 bases between. From germline, CDR1 is KGHSH and CDR2 LQKENI. The CDR3 spells CASSPEGGTNSPLHF. In DNA form, the CDR3 reads TGTGCCAGCTCACCAGAGGGAGGGACAAATTCACCCCTCCACTTT.

This rearrangement joins TRBV7-2 to TRBJ2-1; 14 nucleotides match TRBD2. The CDR3 has 19 residues. J gave up 7 bases and V 5 bases, and 16 bases lay outside the gene matches. From germline, CDR1 is SGHTA and CDR2 FQGNSA. The CDR3 sequence: CASSLTSGRVGGGVNEQFF. The CDR3 DNA follows: TGTGCCAGCAGCCTGACTAGCGGGAGGGTTGGCGGGGGGGTGAATGAGCAGTTCTTC.

There are many counts of this clonotype. The V call is TRBV24-1, the J call TRBJ2-1; D unresolved. Germline V gives CDR1 KGHDR, CDR2 SFDVKD. CDR3 length equals 14 residues. V lost 5 bases to trimming and J lost 0 bases, with 7 bases between them. This chain's CDR3 is CATSAPGSYNEQFF. CDR3 coding DNA: TGTGCCACCAGTGCCCCAGGCTCCTACAATGAGCAGTTCTTC.

This clonotype was counted many times. This sequence joins TRBV19 and TRBJ1-5; D unclear. The V and J ends lost 4 bases and 4 bases respectively, with 11 bases between them. CDR1 and CDR2 from the germline V gene are LNHDA and SQIVND (reference sequence). CDR3 size: 14 residues. CDR3 loop: CASSTIRENQPQHF. CDR3 DNA: TGTGCCAGTAGTACAATCCGAGAAAATCAGCCCCAGCATTTT.